The next 18 T cell receptor beta chains were all read from a single sample in a study of blood T cell repertoires in COVID-19 (dated by TCRdb to 2020 to 2022). The library relied on the immunoSEQ multiplex PCR assay. Drawn from immuneACCESS, this table holds only the in-frame rearrangements with V and J called that TCRdb kept. Clones are partly lost; checked studies trace under half to an unresolved V gene and leave the rest unexplained. The sample data list about 330,000 clones, and 88% of these were observed just once. 3.5% to 4% of the sample lies in the top ten. Sequenced sample: peripheral blood. Receptor source: a woman aged 45-65 years with active or convalescent COVID-19.

The V gene is TRBV9, the J gene TRBJ1-1, with D uncertain. V shed 4 bases and J shed 1 base, with 14 bases lying between them. Germline V gene lookup returns CDR1 SGDLS and CDR2 YYNGEE. CDR3 size: 15 residues. The CDR3 sequence: CASSPHVGPNTEAFF. For the CDR3, the DNA is TGTGCCAGCAGCCCCCACGTGGGCCCGAACACTGAAGCTTTCTTT.

This chain links TRBV11-2 with TRBJ1-2, with D uncertain. Germline-derived CDR1 and CDR2 are SGHAT and FQNNGV. V was trimmed by 2 bases and J by 8 bases, leaving 9 bases between them. The CDR3 loop spans 12 amino acids. CDR3 DNA: TGTGCCAGCAGCTTACTAACTAGCGGCTACACCTTC. Translated, it gives CASSLLTSGYTF.

The chain couples TRBV11-2 to TRBJ1-5; D uncertain. Between the trimmed V and J ends, which lost 5 bases and 5 bases, there was a span of 10 bases. Germline assignment: CDR1 SGHAT and CDR2 FQNNGV. The CDR3 extends over 13 amino acids. The CDR3 nucleotides are TGTGCCAGCAGCCCCGGAGGCTATCAGCCCCAGCATTTT. Protein sequence: CASSPGGYQPQHF. The full variable domain, its missing parts supplied by reference TRBV11-2 and TRBJ1-5, is EAGVAQSPRYKIIEKRQSVAFWCNPISGHATLYWYQQILGQGPKLLIQFQNNGVVDDSQLPKDRFSAERLKGVDSTLKIQPAKLEDSAVYLCASSPGGYQPQHFGDGTRLSIL.

The gene calls are TRBV9 and TRBJ1-2, with D possibly being TRBD1 (5 bases). Germline values: CDR1 SGDLS, CDR2 YYNGEE. The CDR3 loop spans 15 amino acids. Trimming left V 4 bases short and J 2 bases short, with 15 bases between. CDR3 protein: CASSTFPTDNYGYTF. The CDR3 nucleotides read TGTGCCAGCAGCACTTTCCCGACAGACAACTATGGCTACACCTTC.

The chain couples TRBV18 to TRBJ1-1; 8 positions agree with TRBD1. The CDR3 is made up of 15 amino acids. Germline loops: CDR1 KGHSH, CDR2 LQKENI. Trimming cost V 0 bases and J 4 bases; bases outside gene matches: 4. As DNA, the CDR3 is TGTGCCAGCTCACCACCAGCAACAGGGGGCACTGAAGCTTTCTTT. The encoded protein is CASSPPATGGTEAFF.

This chain links TRBV12-5 with TRBJ2-1, with D possibly TRBD2 on 5 matching bases. The CDR3 spans 12 residues. CDR1 is LGHNT and CDR2 is FRNRAP in the germline V gene. Trimming cost V 0 bases and J 11 bases, with 8 bases left between them. The CDR3 nucleotides read TGTGCTAGTGGTTTGGTACGGGGTAAGCAGTTCTTC. This codes for CASGLVRGKQFF.

The genes are TRBV30 and TRBJ1-1; no reliable D call. V was cut by 0 bases and J by 1 base, with 12 bases left in between. From germline, CDR1 is GTSNPN and CDR2 SVGIG (reference sequence). The CDR3 contains 15 residues. CDR3 DNA: TGTGCCTGGAGTGTAACTAGACACCCGAACACTGAAGCTTTCTTT. Translation gives CAWSVTRHPNTEAFF.

The genes are TRBV7-3 and TRBJ2-3, with D possibly being TRBD2 (5 bases). Deletions cut 0 bases from V and 0 bases from J, with 7 bases between. The CDR3 is made up of 15 amino acids. Germline CDR1 reads SGHTA; CDR2 reads FQGTGA. The CDR3 DNA sequence: TGTGCCAGCAGCTTAACCGGGATCAGCACAGATACGCAGTATTTT. Translation: CASSLTGISTDTQYF.

The chain recombines TRBV30 with TRBJ2-7; TRBD2 might be the D (5 bases). The CDR3 loop spans 12 amino acids. V shed 3 bases and J shed 4 bases, with 10 bases lying between them. Looked up from germline, CDR1 is GTSNPN and CDR2 is SVGIG (reference sequence). The CDR3 reads CAWRVTGYEQYF. In DNA form, the CDR3 reads TGTGCCTGGAGGGTAACGGGGTACGAGCAGTACTTC.

This chain's CDR3 is CASSPDRGAFF. The CDR3 region has the DNA TGTGCCAGCAGCCCGGACAGAGGAGCTTTCTTT. The chain combines TRBV2 with TRBJ1-1; D may be TRBD1 (6 bases). The CDR3 consists of 11 residues. V was clipped by 6 bases and J by 10 bases, with 12 bases between them. Per germline, CDR1 SNHLY and CDR2 FYNNEI.

The chain has TRBV6-2 or TRBV6-3 and TRBJ2-7, with D perhaps TRBD2 (6 bases). Germline assignment: CDR1 MNHEY and CDR2 SVGEGT. This CDR3 has 15 residues. V lost 0 bases to trimming and J lost 5 bases, with 14 bases between them. DNA for the CDR3: TGTGCCAGCAGTTACTCGGCAGCGGGCGCCAACGAGCAGTACTTC. The encoded protein is CASSYSAAGANEQYF.

The chain has TRBV7-3 and TRBJ1-2; D ambiguous. Germline V gene sequence: CDR1 SGHTA, CDR2 FQGTGA. V lost 1 base and J lost 0, with 9 bases in between. The CDR3 loop spans 15 amino acids. The CDR3 spells CASSLNGGSNYGYTF. In nucleotides, the CDR3 is TGTGCCAGCAGCTTAAACGGAGGATCTAACTATGGCTACACCTTC.

The genes are TRBV27 and TRBJ2-2; tentatively, D is TRBD1 (6 bases). V lost 6 bases and J 4 bases, leaving 18 bases between the germline ends. CDR3 size: 16 residues. Germline V gene data show CDR1 as MNHEY and CDR2 as SMNVEV (reference sequence). The CDR3 nucleotides are TGTGCCAGCAGGGATCCGGGACATCTTCCCACCGGGGAGCTGTTTTTT. Translating it yields CASRDPGHLPTGELFF.

This chain uses TRBV18 with TRBJ1-1, with 9 bases lining up with TRBD1. Germline CDR1 reads KGHSH; CDR2 reads LQKENI. Trimming removed 8 bases from V and 5 bases from J; junction bases left unmatched: 30. This CDR3 has 21 amino acids. The CDR3 nucleotides read TGTGCCAGCACGGCCTACCGGGACAGGGTAACCCCAAAAGCCGGTAGGACTGAAGCTTTCTTT. The encoded protein is CASTAYRDRVTPKAGRTEAFF. Using reference TRBV18 and TRBJ1-1 for the parts outside the CDR3, the full variable domain is NAGVMQNPRHLVRRRGQEARLRCSPMKGHSHVYWYRQLPEEGLKFMVYLQKENIIDESGMPKERFSAEFPKEGPSILRIQQVVRGDSAAYFCASTAYRDRVTPKAGRTEAFFGQGTRLTVV.

V gene TRBV5-1 combines with J gene TRBJ2-7; 8 bases are shared with TRBD1. This CDR3 has 18 amino acids. Germline CDR1 is SGHRS and CDR2 is YFSETQ. Unmatched junction bases numbered 16, after V lost 4 bases and J lost 1 base. The CDR3 DNA is TGCGCCAGCAGCCATACTCCTTCCAGACAGGGGATATCCTACGAGCAGTACTTC. It codes for CASSHTPSRQGISYEQYF.

This clone was seen only a few times. Its ends do not fully match the called genes, so a read error is possible. This sequence joins TRBV7-7 and TRBJ2-1, with 10 bases identical to TRBD2. Germline CDR1 is SSHAT and CDR2 is FNYEAQ (reference sequence). The CDR3 covers 16 residues. The CDR3 DNA sequence: TGTGCTAGCAGCTTACTAGGACTAGCGGACAACAATGAGCAGTTCTTC. Protein sequence: CASSLLGLADNNEQFF.

The CDR3 DNA sequence: TGTGCCAGCAGCTTGGCCAGTGGGATACTAGCGTACACCGGGGAGCTGTTTTTT. This translates into CASSLASGILAYTGELFF. This chain uses TRBV5-4 with TRBJ2-2; 7 positions match TRBD2. CDR3 size: 18 residues. Germline-derived CDR1 and CDR2 are SGHNT and YYREEE (reference sequence). V shed 0 bases, J shed 3 bases, and the junction held 11 bases outside the gene matches.

The V gene is TRBV21-1, the J gene TRBJ1-1. TRBV21-1 is labeled a pseudogene. The CDR3 loop spans 14 amino acids. CDR3 sequence reads: CASSKGEYDTEAFF. The CDR3 nucleotides read TGTGCCAGCAGCAAAGGGGAGTATGACACTGAAGCTTTCTTT.